These 7 T cell receptor beta chains came from one sample sequenced in a study of CD8+ T cells in alopecia areata. Following extraction, RNA underwent reverse transcription to cDNA, which served as the sequencing template. Repertoires were generated with immunoSEQ multiplex PCR, while TCRdb's copy carries only in-frame clones and drops some. The sample records some 120,000 clones, roughly 61% being singletons. This specimen consisted of CD4+ T cells sorted from blood, obtained at week 0. Receptors originate from a human donor with alopecia areata.

The chain recombines TRBV7-2 with TRBJ2-7; D may correspond to TRBD1 or TRBD2 (6 bases each). With 2 bases removed from V and 4 bases from J, the gap between germline ends came to 15 bases. CDR3 length equals 15 residues. CDR1 and CDR2 from the germline V gene are SGHTA and FQGNSA. In DNA form, the CDR3 reads TGTGCCAGCAGCTTAATCGGGGGCCCCGTTTACGAGCAGTACTTC. Its translation is CASSLIGGPVYEQYF.

The chain recombines TRBV2 with TRBJ2-1; the D is unclear. The germline gives CDR1 SNHLY, CDR2 FYNNEI. V lost 11 bases and J lost 6, with 11 bases in between. The CDR3 contains 11 residues. The CDR3 sequence: CAGKGGNEQFF. The CDR3 nucleotides are TGTGCCGGCAAGGGTGGCAATGAGCAGTTCTTC.

This clone has just a few counts. The chain uses TRBV27 and TRBJ2-1; D is tentatively TRBD1 or TRBD2 (5 bases each). V was cut by 7 bases and J by 3 bases, with 13 bases left in between. This CDR3 spans 14 amino acids. Germline V gives CDR1 MNHEY, CDR2 SMNVEV (reference sequence). DNA for the CDR3: TGTGCCAGCATGTTTGCAGGGAGCTACAATGAGCAGTTCTTC. It yields the protein CASMFAGSYNEQFF.

The chain uses TRBV4-1 and TRBJ2-3, with TRBD1 identical over 10 bases. The CDR3 runs 16 residues. V shed 4 bases, J shed 5 bases, and the junction held 9 bases outside the gene matches. Germline V CDR1 and CDR2: MGHRA, YSYEKL. The CDR3 nucleotides read TGCGCCAGCAGCCGAGGGACCGGGACAGGGGAAGATACGCAGTATTTT. It translates to CASSRGTGTGEDTQYF.

The chain employs TRBV10-3 and TRBJ1-2; D remains unclear. Germline-derived CDR1 and CDR2 are ENHRY and SYGVKD. V was cut by 7 bases and J by 1 base, with 13 bases left in between. The CDR3 has 14 amino acids. The CDR3 region has the DNA TGTGCCATCAAAAACCTAGGGAATAACTATGGCTACACCTTC. It yields the protein CAIKNLGNNYGYTF.

This chain links TRBV5-1 with TRBJ2-3, with 8 bases that match TRBD2. V was clipped by 7 bases and J by 0 bases; unmatched bases: 10. Germline CDR1 and CDR2: SGHRS and YFSETQ. This CDR3 is built from 16 residues. The CDR3 DNA sequence: TGCGCCAGCGACAGCGGGAGAATGACTAGCACAGATACGCAGTATTTT. This codes for CASDSGRMTSTDTQYF.

There are a few counts of this clone. V usage is TRBV7-9 and J usage is TRBJ1-2, with a possible D match to TRBD1 (5 bases). The germline gives CDR1 SEHNR, CDR2 FQNEAQ (reference sequence). This CDR3 has 14 residues. V dropped 3 bases and J dropped 3 bases, with 11 bases sitting between them. CDR3: CASSLNLQDYGYTF. In DNA, the CDR3 is TGTGCCAGCAGCTTGAACCTACAGGACTATGGCTACACCTTC.